In its sample, the clone carrying this T cell receptor beta chain was seen a few times. What it recognizes is unknown. The sample belongs to a study of blood T cells in healthy people across ages. Sample-barcoded 5' priming and a J-beta primer mix drove a second PCR of about 6 to 12 cycles. MiXCR, applied by TCRdb to the 5' RACE reads, yields one record per CDR3 protein. The repertoire holds about 580,000 distinct CDR3 sequences, with roughly 48% as singletons. Study-wide findings and caveats: CMV status of donors was not determined, possibly confounding expanded clonotype changes.

V shed 4 bases, J shed 1 base, and the junction held 0 bases outside the gene matches. The CDR3 covers 16 residues. CDR1 and CDR2 from the germline V gene are LGHDT and YNNKEL (reference sequence). The sequencing input was blood. This chain connects TRBV3-1 to TRBJ2-1; 14 bases align to TRBD2. The TCR originated in a man of 80 years or more in good health. As DNA, the CDR3 is TGTGCCAGCAGCCGGACTAGCGGGGGGTCCTACAATGAGCAGTTCTTC. It encodes CASSRTSGGSYNEQFF.